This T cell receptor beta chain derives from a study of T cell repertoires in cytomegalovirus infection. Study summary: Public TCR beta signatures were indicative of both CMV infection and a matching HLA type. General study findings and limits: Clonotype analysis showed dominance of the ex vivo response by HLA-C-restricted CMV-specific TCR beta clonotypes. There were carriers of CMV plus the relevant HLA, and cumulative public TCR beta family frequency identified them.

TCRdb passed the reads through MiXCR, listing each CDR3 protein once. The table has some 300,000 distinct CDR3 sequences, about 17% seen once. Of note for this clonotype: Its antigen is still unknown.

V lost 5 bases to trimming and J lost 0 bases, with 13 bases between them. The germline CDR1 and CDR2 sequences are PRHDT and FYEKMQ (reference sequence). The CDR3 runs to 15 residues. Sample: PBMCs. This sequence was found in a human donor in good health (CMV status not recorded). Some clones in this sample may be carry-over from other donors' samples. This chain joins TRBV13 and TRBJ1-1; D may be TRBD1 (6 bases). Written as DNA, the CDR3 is TGTGCCAGCAGCCGCACAGGGATGATGAACACTGAAGCTTTCTTT. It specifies CASSRTGMMNTEAFF.